What follows describes a single T cell receptor beta chain. Its antigen is as yet unknown. The PCR employed 60 Vbeta primers together with 13 Jbeta primers. Sequencing was performed with immunoSEQ multiplex PCR; in TCRdb, only in-frame clones are kept and a portion is missing. The data show roughly 100,000 clones, roughly 75% seen once. This sample is part of a study of cytomegalovirus exposure and HLA in healthy donors. The germline V and J ends were trimmed by 5 bases and 8 bases, with 12 bases remaining between them. Germline loops: CDR1 MNHEY, CDR2 SMNVEV (reference sequence). The CDR3 is made up of 12 amino acids. Notes on the study in general: The number of N-insertions in an Asian-associated ancestry cluster was reportedly below the roughly 660-donor mean in a later analysis. An analysis that came later showed most CMV-associated TCR beta chains appearing HLA-restricted. Among TCR beta chains, those listed as cytomegalovirus-associated numbered over 150. DRB1 had the most TCR associations and HLA-C the fewest, a later analysis found, with rates varying by HLA locus.

The sample consisted of PBMCs. V usage is TRBV27 and J usage is TRBJ1-2; the D is unclear. The clonotype comes from a man in his forties in good health and CMV-seronegative. CDR3 amino acids: CASSTPTSGYTF. CDR3 bases: TGTGCCAGCAGTACCCCTACGTCGGGCTACACCTTC.